The entry below describes one T cell receptor (beta chain). This sample's treatment: oral pan-JAK inhibitor, 5-10 mg twice daily. Germline CDR1 and CDR2: MNHEY and SMNVEV (reference sequence). Trimming took 5 bases from V and 0 from J, leaving 10 bases between them. This CDR3 comprises 15 residues. The data derive from a study of CD8+ T cells in alopecia areata. Study context: It was oral tofacitinib, at 5 to 10 mg twice daily, that treated patients received.

In each case, RNA was isolated and then reverse transcribed into cDNA as the sequencing template. Clones were read by immunoSEQ multiplex PCR, and TCRdb kept only the in-frame ones, dropping some. Among a few hundred thousand clones listed, 60% were seen once. This chain uses TRBV27 with TRBJ1-4; D gene unclear. This TCR was recovered from a human donor with alopecia areata. The sample here was CD4+ T cells sorted from blood, taken at approximately week 52, from a patient treated with tofacitinib. This chain's CDR3 is CASSPNGATNEKLFF. The CDR3 coding sequence is TGTGCCAGCAGTCCGAACGGTGCAACTAATGAAAAACTGTTTTTT. The full variable domain, in which reference TRBV27 and TRBJ1-4 provide the parts outside the CDR3, is EAQVTQNPRYLITVTGKKLTVTCSQNMNHEYMSWYRQDPGLGLRQIYYSMNVEVTDKGDVPEGYKVSRKEKRNFPLILESPSPNQTSLYFCASSPNGATNEKLFFGSGTQLSVL.